This is a list of T cell receptor beta chains from one sample in a study of technical replicates of blood from a handful of donors. Sequenced by immunoSEQ multiplex PCR; TCRdb stores in-frame clones only, minus some. The profile shows about 79,000 clones, 85% to 95% of them singletons. The sequenced sample consisted of T cells isolated from PBMCs. These receptors were taken from a human donor in good health. The CDR3 runs from the conserved cysteine through the conserved F or W. D genes are given only for firm matches. Clone size is not always given. Where it is, it says once, few, many or a class for expanded clones.

j_call	clone_size	d_call	v_call	cdr3_nt	cdr3_aa
TRBJ2-2	-	-	TRBV7-2	TGTGCCAGCAGCTTAGGTAGCGGAATGAACACCGGGGAGCTGTTTTTT	CASSLGSGMNTGELFF
TRBJ2-1	-	-	TRBV7-9	TGTGCCAGCAGCTTTCGTCTAAGCGCCGATTACAATGAGCAGTTCTTC	CASSFRLSADYNEQFF
TRBJ1-2	-	-	TRBV27	TGTGCCAGCAGTTCGGCAGGGCGCGGCTATGGCTACACCTTC	CASSSAGRGYGYTF
TRBJ2-7	-	-	TRBV5-1	TGCGCCAGCAGCCTCGCCGCACAGGGTGTGCTAACCTACGAGCAGTACTTC	CASSLAAQGVLTYEQYF
TRBJ2-1	-	TRBD2	TRBV6-1	TGTGCCAGCAGTGAAGACCGGACTAGCGGGGCCCTAAATGAGCAGTTCTTC	CASSEDRTSGALNEQFF
TRBJ1-4	-	-	TRBV4-1	TGCGCCAGCAGCCAAGTTAGGAGGGAACTGTTTTTT	CASSQVRRELFF
TRBJ2-1	-	TRBD1	TRBV7-2	TGTGCCAGCAGCTTAGGGGACAGGGGTTCAAGGTACAATGAGCAGTTCTTC	CASSLGDRGSRYNEQFF
TRBJ2-7	-	-	TRBV7-8	TGTGCCAGCAGCCTCACCACGGACAGCTACGAGCAGTACTTC	CASSLTTDSYEQYF
TRBJ2-1	-	TRBD2	TRBV6-4	TGTGCCAGCAGTGACAAGGTGACTAGCGGACCTAATGAGCAGTTCTTC	CASSDKVTSGPNEQFF
TRBJ1-5	-	-	TRBV6-5	TGTGCCAGCAGTTACTCCAGGGTTGGTAGCAATCAGCCCCAGCATTTT	CASSYSRVGSNQPQHF
TRBJ1-1	-	TRBD1	TRBV28	TGTGCCAGCAGTTCCCCGGGACAGTGGACTGAAGCTTTCTTT	CASSSPGQWTEAFF
TRBJ1-5	-	TRBD1	TRBV7-2	TGTGCCAGCAGCTTAAGACAGGGGAATCAGCCCCAGCATTTT	CASSLRQGNQPQHF
TRBJ1-4	-	TRBD1	TRBV9	TGTGCCAGCAGCGCGACAGGGGGATCATATGAAAAACTGTTTTTT	CASSATGGSYEKLFF
TRBJ2-2	few	TRBD1	TRBV29-1	TGCAGCGCAGGGGACAGGTCCACCGGGGAGCTGTTTTTT	CSAGDRSTGELFF
TRBJ2-2	-	TRBD2	TRBV4-1	TGCGCCAGCAGCCAAGGACTAGCGGGGGGGCCTGGGGAGCTGTTTTTT	CASSQGLAGGPGELFF
TRBJ2-7	-	TRBD2	TRBV28	TGTGCCAGCAGTTTTCTAGCGGGGGGAACCTACGAGCAGTACTTC	CASSFLAGGTYEQYF
TRBJ1-2	-	-	TRBV18	TGTGCCAGCTCACCAGGACAAGACTATGGCTACACCTTC	CASSPGQDYGYTF
TRBJ2-3	-	-	TRBV7-9	TGTGCCAGCAGCCCCCGACAACTCACAGATACGCAGTATTTT	CASSPRQLTDTQYF
TRBJ1-4	-	-	TRBV5-1	TGCGCCAGCAGCATCGGGACTGCAACTAATGAAAAACTGTTTTTT	CASSIGTATNEKLFF
TRBJ1-2	-	-	TRBV6-5	TGTGCCAGCAGCCGAGTGAGGCTCGCCAGTGGCTACACCTTC	CASSRVRLASGYTF
TRBJ2-3	-	TRBD2	TRBV19	TGTGCCCTAGGACCCGGGGGGGCAGTCCCAGATACGCAGTATTTT	CALGPGGAVPDTQYF
TRBJ2-1	-	-	TRBV28	TGTGCCAGCAGATTAGTAGATGAGCAGTTCTTC	CASRLVDEQFF
TRBJ2-1	few	TRBD2	TRBV7-6	TGTGCCAGCAGCTTCCTAAATAGCGGGAGCGATGAGCAGTTCTTC	CASSFLNSGSDEQFF
TRBJ2-1	-	TRBD2	TRBV29-1	TGCAGCGTGATACTAGCGGCCTACAATGAGCAGTTCTTC	CSVILAAYNEQFF
TRBJ2-2	-	TRBD2	TRBV5-4	TGTGCCAGCAGCTTAATCCTAGCGGGAGGGTCCGGGGAGCTGTTTTTT	CASSLILAGGSGELFF
TRBJ1-1	few	TRBD1	TRBV4-1	TGCGCCAGCAGCGATACAGGGGGCCGCACTGAAGCTTTCTTT	CASSDTGGRTEAFF
TRBJ1-5	-	-	TRBV6-6	TGTGCCAGCAACTCCGCGGGGGGGGGTCAGCATTTT	CASNSAGGGQHF
TRBJ2-7	-	TRBD1	TRBV5-1	TGCGCCAGCAGCTCCGGTCTCGCCGGGACAGTCTCCTACGAGCAGTACTTC	CASSSGLAGTVSYEQYF
TRBJ2-7	-	-	TRBV7-7	TGTGCTAGCAGCTTAGGATACGACAGAGACTACGAGCAGTACTTC	CASSLGYDRDYEQYF
TRBJ1-1	-	-	TRBV30	TGTGCCTGGAGTGTATACAGGGTTAGGCCTGAAGCTTTCTTT	CAWSVYRVRPEAFF
TRBJ2-5	-	-	TRBV7-6	TGTGCCAGCAGCTTCCAATCGGGGCAAGAGACCCAGTACTTC	CASSFQSGQETQYF
TRBJ2-3	-	-	TRBV5-1	TGCGCCAGCAGCTTGGCCTTGGGGGCGGAAACAGATACGCAGTATTTT	CASSLALGAETDTQYF
TRBJ1-1	once	-	TRBV9	TGTGCCAGCAGCGTTGGAGGTAAAATGAACACTGAAGCTTTCTTT	CASSVGGKMNTEAFF